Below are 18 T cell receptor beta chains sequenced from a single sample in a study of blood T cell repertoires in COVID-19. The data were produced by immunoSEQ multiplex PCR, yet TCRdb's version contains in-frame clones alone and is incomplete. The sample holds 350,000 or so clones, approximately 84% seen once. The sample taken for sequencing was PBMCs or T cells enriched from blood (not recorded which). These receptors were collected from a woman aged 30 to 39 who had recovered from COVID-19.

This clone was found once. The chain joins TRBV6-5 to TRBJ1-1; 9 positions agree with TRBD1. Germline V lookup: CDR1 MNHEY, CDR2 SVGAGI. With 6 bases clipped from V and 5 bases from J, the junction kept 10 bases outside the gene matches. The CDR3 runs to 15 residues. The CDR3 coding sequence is TGTGCCAGCAGGCATACAGGGGGCGATAGGACTGAAGCTTTCTTT. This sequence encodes CASRHTGGDRTEAFF.

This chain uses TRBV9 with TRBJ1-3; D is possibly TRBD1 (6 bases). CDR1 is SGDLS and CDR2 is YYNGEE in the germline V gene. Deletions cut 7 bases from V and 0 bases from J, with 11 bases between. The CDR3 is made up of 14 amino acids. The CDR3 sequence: CASQTGISGNTIYF. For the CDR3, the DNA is TGTGCCAGCCAGACAGGCATCTCTGGAAACACCATATATTTT. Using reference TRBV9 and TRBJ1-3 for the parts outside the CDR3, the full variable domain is DSGVTQTPKHLITATGQRVTLRCSPRSGDLSVYWYQQSLDQGLQFLIQYYNGEERAKGNILERFSAQQFPDLHSELNLSSLELGDSALYFCASQTGISGNTIYFGEGSWLTVV.

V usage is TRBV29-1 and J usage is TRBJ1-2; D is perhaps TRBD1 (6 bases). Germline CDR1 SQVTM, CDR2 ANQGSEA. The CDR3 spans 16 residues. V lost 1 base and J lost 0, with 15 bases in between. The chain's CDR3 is CSVEGSGGPANYGYTF. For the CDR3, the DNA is TGCAGCGTTGAAGGGTCGGGGGGGCCAGCTAACTATGGCTACACCTTC. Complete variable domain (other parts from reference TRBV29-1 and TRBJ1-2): SAVISQKPSRDICQRGTSLTIQCQVDSQVTMMFWYRQQPGQSLTLIATANQGSEATYESGFVIDKFPISRPNLTFSTLTVSNMSPEDSSIYLCSVEGSGGPANYGYTFGSGTRLTVV.

The chain's CDR3 is CASSPRDSYGYTF. CDR3 bases: TGTGCCAGCAGTCCCCGGGACAGCTATGGCTACACCTTC. The chain employs TRBV27 and TRBJ1-2, with 7 nucleotides matching TRBD1. V was clipped by 5 bases and J by 4 bases; unmatched bases: 4. Per the germline V gene, CDR1 is MNHEY and CDR2 is SMNVEV (reference sequence). This CDR3 has 13 residues.

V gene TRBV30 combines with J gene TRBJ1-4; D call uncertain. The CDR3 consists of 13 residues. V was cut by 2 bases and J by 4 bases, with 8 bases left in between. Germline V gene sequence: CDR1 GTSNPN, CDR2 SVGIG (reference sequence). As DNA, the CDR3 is TGTGCCTGGAGTTCCAGGATTAATGAAAAACTGTTTTTT. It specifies CAWSSRINEKLFF. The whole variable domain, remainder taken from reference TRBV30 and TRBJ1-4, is SQTIHQWPATLVQPVGSPLSLECTVEGTSNPNLYWYRQAAGRGLQLLFYSVGIGQISSEVPQNLSASRPQDRQFILSSKKLLLSDSGFYLCAWSSRINEKLFFGSGTQLSVL.

CDR3 loop: CASSFLQNTDTQYF. DNA for the CDR3: TGTGCCAGCAGTTTCCTTCAGAACACAGATACGCAGTATTTT. The chain links TRBV27 to TRBJ2-3, with D hard to call. The ends were cut back, 3 bases at V and 2 bases at J, with 9 bases in the middle. Germline V gene sequence: CDR1 MNHEY, CDR2 SMNVEV (reference sequence). CDR3 size: 14 residues.

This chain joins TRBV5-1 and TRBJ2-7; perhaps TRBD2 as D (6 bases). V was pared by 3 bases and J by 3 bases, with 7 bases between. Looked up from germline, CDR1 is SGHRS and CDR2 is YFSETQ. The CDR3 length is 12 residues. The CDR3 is CASSSGVYEQYF. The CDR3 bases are TGCGCCAGCAGCTCGGGAGTCTACGAGCAGTACTTC.

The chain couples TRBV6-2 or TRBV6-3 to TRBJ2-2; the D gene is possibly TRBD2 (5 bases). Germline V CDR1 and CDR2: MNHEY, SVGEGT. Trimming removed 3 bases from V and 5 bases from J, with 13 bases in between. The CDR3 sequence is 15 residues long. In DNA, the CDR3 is TGTGCCAGCAGTTATCAGCGGTCAAGGACCGGGGAGCTGTTTTTT. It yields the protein CASSYQRSRTGELFF.

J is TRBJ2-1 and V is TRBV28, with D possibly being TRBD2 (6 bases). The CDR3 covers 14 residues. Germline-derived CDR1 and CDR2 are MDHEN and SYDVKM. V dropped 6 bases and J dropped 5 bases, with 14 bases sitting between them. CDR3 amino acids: CASSPGGDHNEQFF. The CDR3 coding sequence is TGTGCCAGCAGCCCTGGCGGGGACCACAATGAGCAGTTCTTC. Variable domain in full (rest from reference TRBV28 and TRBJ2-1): DVKVTQSSRYLVKRTGEKVFLECVQDMDHENMFWYRQDPGLGLRLIYFSYDVKMKEKGDIPEGYSVSREKKERFSLILESASTNQTSMYLCASSPGGDHNEQFFGPGTRLTVL.

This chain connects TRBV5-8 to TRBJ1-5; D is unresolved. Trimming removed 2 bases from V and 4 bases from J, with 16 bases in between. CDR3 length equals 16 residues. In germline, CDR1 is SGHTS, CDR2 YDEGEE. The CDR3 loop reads CASSFVPDPGNQPQHF. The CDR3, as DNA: TGTGCCAGCAGCTTTGTGCCCGATCCGGGGAATCAGCCCCAGCATTTT. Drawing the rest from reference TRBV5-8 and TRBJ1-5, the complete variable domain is EAGVTQSPTHLIKTRGQQATLRCSPISGHTSVYWYQQALGLGLQFLLWYDEGEERNRGNFPPRFSGRQFPNYSSELNVNALELEDSALYLCASSFVPDPGNQPQHFGDGTRLSIL.

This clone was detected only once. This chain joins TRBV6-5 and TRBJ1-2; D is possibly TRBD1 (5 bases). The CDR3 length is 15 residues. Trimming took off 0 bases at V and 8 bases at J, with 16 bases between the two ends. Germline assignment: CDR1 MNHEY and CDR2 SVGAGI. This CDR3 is CASSYSTTGGVGYTF. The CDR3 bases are TGTGCCAGCAGTTACTCTACCACGGGAGGGGTCGGCTACACCTTC.

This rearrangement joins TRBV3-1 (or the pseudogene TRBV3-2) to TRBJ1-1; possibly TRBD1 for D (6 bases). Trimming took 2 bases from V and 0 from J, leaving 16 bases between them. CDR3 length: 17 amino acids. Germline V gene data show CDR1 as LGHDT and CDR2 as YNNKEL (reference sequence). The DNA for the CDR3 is TGTGCCAGCAGCCAATGGGTTCGGAGGACAGTGAACACTGAAGCTTTCTTT. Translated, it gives CASSQWVRRTVNTEAFF.

The chain's CDR3 is CASEAEYEQYF. CDR3 in DNA: TGTGCCAGCGAGGCCGAGTACGAGCAGTACTTC. The genes are TRBV28 and TRBJ2-7; D is unresolved. The CDR3 runs 11 residues. The V gene's germline CDR1 is MDHEN and CDR2 SYDVKM. Trimming shortened V by 8 bases and J by 4 bases, and 9 bases separated the two germline ends.

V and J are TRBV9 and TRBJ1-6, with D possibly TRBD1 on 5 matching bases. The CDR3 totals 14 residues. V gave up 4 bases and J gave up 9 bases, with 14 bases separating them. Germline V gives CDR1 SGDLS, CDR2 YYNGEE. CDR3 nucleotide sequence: TGTGCCAGCAGCCCGGGACGGGACTTTTCACCCCTCCACTTT. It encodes CASSPGRDFSPLHF.

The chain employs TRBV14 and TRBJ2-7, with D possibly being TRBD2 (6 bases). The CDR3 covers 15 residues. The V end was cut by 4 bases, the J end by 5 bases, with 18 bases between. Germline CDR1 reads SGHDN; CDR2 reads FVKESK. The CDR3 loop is CASSLFRDFPHEQYF. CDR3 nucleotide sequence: TGTGCCAGCAGCCTCTTTCGGGACTTCCCTCACGAGCAGTACTTC.

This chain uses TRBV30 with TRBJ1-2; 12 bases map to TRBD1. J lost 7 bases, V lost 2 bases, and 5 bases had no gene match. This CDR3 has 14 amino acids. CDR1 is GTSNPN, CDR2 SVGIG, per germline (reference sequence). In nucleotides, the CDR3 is TGTGCCTGGAGTCCGGGACAGGGGGCTAGTGGCTACACCTTC. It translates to CAWSPGQGASGYTF.

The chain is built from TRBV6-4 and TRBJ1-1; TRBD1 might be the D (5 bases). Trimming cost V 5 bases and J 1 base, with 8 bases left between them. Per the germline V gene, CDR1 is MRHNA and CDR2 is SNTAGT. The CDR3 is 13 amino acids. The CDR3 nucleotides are TGTGCCAGCAGTATACAGGAGAACACTGAAGCTTTCTTT. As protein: CASSIQENTEAFF.

DNA for the CDR3: TGCGCCAGCAGCCAAGGAGCACAGGGCCGCAACACCATATATTTT. This gives the protein CASSQGAQGRNTIYF. The chain is built from TRBV4-1 and TRBJ1-3; perhaps TRBD1 as D (6 bases). The CDR3 is 15 residues long. Deletions cut 1 base from V and 7 bases from J, with 14 bases between. Germline V lookup: CDR1 MGHRA, CDR2 YSYEKL.